This entry describes one T cell receptor (beta chain). The data were taken from a study of blood T cell repertoires in COVID-19. About the study: Sources were T cells, B-cell-depleted T cells, or PBMCs; the material itself was cDNA or gDNA.

Germline V CDR1 and CDR2: LNHDA, SQIVND (reference sequence). There are 13 residues in the CDR3. Trimming removed 4 bases at V and 3 bases at J, with 9 bases between. Enrollment of patients from Seattle took place during active infection, with longitudinal follow-up. How the authors handled the data: Reference gene primers were amplified, and this amplification served to estimate nucleated cell counts. Method: immunoSEQ multiplex PCR; TCRdb's copy keeps in-frame clones and lacks some. V and J calls and clone size are as listed in that table; D and trimming were resolved from the DNA. The sample contains about 130,000 clones, 85% to 90% of which appear only once.

The clonotype originates from a man aged 60 to 75 with COVID-19, enrolled during active disease. The J gene is TRBJ1-1, the V gene TRBV19; unclear D gene. The specimen was peripheral blood. Written as DNA, the CDR3 is TGTGCCAGTAGTAGGAGGGTGGACACTGAAGCTTTCTTT. Residues: CASSRRVDTEAFF.